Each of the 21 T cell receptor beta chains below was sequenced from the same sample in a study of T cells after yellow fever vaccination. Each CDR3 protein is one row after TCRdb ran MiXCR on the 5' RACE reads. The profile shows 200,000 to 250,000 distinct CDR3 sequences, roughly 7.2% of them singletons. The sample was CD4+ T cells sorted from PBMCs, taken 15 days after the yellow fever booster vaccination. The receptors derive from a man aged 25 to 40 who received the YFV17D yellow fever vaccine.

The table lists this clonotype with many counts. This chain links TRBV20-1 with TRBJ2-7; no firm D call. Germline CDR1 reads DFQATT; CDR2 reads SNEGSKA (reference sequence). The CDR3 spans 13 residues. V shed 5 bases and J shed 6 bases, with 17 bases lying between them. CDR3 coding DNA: TGCAGTGCTGGAAAATATGCGCTTGCCGAGCAGTACTTC. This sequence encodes CSAGKYALAEQYF.

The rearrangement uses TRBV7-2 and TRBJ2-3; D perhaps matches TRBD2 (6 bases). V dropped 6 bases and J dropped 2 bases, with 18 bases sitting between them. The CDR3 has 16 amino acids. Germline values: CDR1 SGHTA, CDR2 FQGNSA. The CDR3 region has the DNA TGTGCCAGCAGTTCGGGACTTCTCCCATACACAGATACGCAGTATTTT. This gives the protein CASSSGLLPYTDTQYF.

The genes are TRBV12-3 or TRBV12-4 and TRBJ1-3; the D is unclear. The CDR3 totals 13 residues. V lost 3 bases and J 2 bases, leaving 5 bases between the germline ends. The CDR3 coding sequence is TGTGCCAGCAGTTTGCAGACTGGAAACACCATATATTTT. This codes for CASSLQTGNTIYF.

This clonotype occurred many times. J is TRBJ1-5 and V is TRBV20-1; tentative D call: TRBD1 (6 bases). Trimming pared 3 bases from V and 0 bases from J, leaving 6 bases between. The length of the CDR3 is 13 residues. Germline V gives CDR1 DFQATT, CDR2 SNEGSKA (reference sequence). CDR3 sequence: CSARTGSNQPQHF. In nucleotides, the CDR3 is TGCAGTGCTAGGACAGGTAGCAATCAGCCCCAGCATTTT.

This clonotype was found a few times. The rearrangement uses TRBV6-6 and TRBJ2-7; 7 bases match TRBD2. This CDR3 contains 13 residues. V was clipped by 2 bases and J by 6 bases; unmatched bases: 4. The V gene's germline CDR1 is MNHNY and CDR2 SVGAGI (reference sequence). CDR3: CASSYAASGEQYF. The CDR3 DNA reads TGTGCCAGCAGTTACGCCGCTAGCGGCGAGCAGTACTTC.

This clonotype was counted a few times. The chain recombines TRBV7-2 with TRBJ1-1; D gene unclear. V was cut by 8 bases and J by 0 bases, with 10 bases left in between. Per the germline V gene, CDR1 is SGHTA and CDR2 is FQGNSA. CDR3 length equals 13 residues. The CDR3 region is CASGSILNTEAFF. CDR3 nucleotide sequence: TGTGCCAGCGGGTCGATCTTGAACACTGAAGCTTTCTTT.

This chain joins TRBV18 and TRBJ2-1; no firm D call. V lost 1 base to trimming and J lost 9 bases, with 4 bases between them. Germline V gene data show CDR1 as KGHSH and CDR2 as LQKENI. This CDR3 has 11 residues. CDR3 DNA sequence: TGTGCCAGCTCACCACAGGTTGAGCAGTTCTTC. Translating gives CASSPQVEQFF.

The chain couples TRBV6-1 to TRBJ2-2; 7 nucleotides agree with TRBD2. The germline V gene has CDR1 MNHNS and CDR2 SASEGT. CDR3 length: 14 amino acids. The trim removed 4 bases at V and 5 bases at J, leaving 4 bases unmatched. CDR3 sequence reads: CASSVQRGTGELFF. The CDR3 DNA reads TGTGCCAGCAGTGTACAGCGGGGAACCGGGGAGCTGTTTTTT.

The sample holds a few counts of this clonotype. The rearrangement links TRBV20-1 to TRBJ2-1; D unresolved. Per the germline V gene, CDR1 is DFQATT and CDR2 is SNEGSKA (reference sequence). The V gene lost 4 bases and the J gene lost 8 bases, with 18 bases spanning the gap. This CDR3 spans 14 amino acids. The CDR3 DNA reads TGCAGTGCTATGGCAACCTCTAACATCCATGAGCAGTTCTTC. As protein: CSAMATSNIHEQFF.

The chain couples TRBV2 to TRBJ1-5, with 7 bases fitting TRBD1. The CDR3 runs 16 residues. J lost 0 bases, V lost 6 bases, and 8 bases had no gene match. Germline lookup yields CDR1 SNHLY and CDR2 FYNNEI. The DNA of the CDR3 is TGTGCCAGCAGGTTTACAGGGGAGAGTAGCAATCAGCCCCAGCATTTT. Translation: CASRFTGESSNQPQHF.

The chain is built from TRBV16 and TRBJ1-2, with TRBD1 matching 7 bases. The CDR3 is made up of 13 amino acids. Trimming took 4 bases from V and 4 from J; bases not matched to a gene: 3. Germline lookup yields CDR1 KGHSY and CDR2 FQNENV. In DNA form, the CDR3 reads TGTGCCAGCAGCCGGGACAGCATCTATGGCTACACCTTC. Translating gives CASSRDSIYGYTF.

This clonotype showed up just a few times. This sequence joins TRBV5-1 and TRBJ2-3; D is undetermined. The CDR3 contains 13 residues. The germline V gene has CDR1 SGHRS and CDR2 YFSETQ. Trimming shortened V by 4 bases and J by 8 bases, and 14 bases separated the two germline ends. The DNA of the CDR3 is TGCGCCAGCAGCGGGAAGGATCCCCGTACGCAGTATTTT. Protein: CASSGKDPRTQYF. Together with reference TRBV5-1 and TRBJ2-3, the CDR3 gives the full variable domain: KAGVTQTPRYLIKTRGQQVTLSCSPISGHRSVSWYQQTPGQGLQFLFEYFSETQRNKGNFPGRFSGRQFSNSRSEMNVSTLELGDSALYLCASSGKDPRTQYFGPGTRLTVL.

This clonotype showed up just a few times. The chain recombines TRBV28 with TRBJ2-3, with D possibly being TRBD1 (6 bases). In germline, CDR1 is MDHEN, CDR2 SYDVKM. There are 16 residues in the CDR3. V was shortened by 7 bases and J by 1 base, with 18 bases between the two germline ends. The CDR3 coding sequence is TGTGCCAGCAACATCCAGGGGTCAGGGGGCACAGATACGCAGTATTTT. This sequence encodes CASNIQGSGGTDTQYF.

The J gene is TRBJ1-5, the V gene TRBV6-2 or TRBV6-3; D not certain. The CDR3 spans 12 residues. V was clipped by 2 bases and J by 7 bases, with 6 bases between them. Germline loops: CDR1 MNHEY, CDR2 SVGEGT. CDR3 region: CASSYLQQPQHF. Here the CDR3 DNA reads TGTGCCAGCAGTTACCTGCAACAGCCCCAGCATTTT.

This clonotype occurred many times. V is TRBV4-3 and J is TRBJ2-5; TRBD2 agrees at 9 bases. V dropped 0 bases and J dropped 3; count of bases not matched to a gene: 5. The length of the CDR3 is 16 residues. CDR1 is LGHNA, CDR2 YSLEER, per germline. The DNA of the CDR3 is TGCGCCAGCAGCCAAGATCGGCCTAGCGGGAAAGAGACCCAGTACTTC. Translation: CASSQDRPSGKETQYF.

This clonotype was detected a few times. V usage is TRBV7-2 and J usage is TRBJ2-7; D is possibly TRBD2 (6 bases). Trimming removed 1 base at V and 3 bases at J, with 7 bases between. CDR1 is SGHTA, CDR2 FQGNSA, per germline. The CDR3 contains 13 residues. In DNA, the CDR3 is TGTGCCAGCAGCTTAGACGGGAGCTACGAGCAGTACTTC. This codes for CASSLDGSYEQYF.

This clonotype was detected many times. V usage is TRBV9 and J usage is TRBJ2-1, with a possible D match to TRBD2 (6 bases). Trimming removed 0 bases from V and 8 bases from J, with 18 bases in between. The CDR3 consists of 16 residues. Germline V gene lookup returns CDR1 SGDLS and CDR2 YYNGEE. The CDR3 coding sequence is TGTGCCAGCAGCGTAGCTCCCTTGCGGAGGGGCTATGAGCAGTTCTTC. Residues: CASSVAPLRRGYEQFF.

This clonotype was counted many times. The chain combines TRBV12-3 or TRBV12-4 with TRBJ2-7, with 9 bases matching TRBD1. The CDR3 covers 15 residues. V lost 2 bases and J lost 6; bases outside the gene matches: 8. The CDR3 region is CASSLIFGQGSEQYF. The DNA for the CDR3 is TGTGCCAGCAGTTTAATCTTCGGACAGGGGTCCGAGCAGTACTTC.

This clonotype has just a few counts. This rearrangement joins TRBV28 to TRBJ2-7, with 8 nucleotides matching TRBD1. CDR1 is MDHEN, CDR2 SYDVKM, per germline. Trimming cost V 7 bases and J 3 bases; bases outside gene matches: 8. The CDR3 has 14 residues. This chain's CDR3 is CASITGQGYYEQYF. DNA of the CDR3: TGTGCCAGCATCACCGGACAGGGCTACTACGAGCAGTACTTC. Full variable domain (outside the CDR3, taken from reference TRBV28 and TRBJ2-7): DVKVTQSSRYLVKRTGEKVFLECVQDMDHENMFWYRQDPGLGLRLIYFSYDVKMKEKGDIPEGYSVSREKKERFSLILESASTNQTSMYLCASITGQGYYEQYFGPGTRLTVT.

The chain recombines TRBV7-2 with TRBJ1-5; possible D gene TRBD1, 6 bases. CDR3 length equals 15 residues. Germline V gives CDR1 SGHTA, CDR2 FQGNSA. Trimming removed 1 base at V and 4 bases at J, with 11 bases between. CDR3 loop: CASSLEGRGNQPQHF. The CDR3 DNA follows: TGTGCCAGCAGCTTAGAAGGCAGGGGTAATCAGCCCCAGCATTTT.

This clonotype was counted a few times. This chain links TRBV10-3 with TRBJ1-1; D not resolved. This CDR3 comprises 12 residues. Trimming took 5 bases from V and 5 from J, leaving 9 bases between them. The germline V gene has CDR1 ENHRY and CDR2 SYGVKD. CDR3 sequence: CAISPGGTEAFF. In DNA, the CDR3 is TGTGCCATCAGTCCGGGAGGGACTGAAGCTTTCTTT.